The clone carrying this T cell receptor beta chain has ten or more counts. Its antigen is unidentified. The length of the CDR3 is 13 residues. Trimming cost V 1 base and J 4 bases, with 7 bases left between them. The germline gives CDR1 SGHVS, CDR2 FNYEAQ. TCRdb fed the 5' RACE reads into MiXCR, producing one record per CDR3 protein. The sample shows 27,000 or so distinct CDR3 sequences, about 3.8% of them seen only once. The record originates from a study of early T cells in non-severe SARS-CoV-2 infection. About the study: Sequenced bulk RNA came from whole blood that was unsorted, and chains were unpaired.

Study observations and caveats: Using VDJdb, the matching emphasized anti-spike CD8 responses while missing private and CD4 specificities.

The V gene is TRBV7-6, the J gene TRBJ1-1; D is uncertain. The clonotype was recovered from an adult who was a healthcare worker with PCR-confirmed SARS-CoV-2 infection or an uninfected control (not recorded which). What was sequenced was whole blood. The CDR3 region is CASSLGGSTEAFF. The CDR3, as DNA: TGTGCCAGCAGCTTAGGAGGGAGCACTGAAGCTTTCTTT.